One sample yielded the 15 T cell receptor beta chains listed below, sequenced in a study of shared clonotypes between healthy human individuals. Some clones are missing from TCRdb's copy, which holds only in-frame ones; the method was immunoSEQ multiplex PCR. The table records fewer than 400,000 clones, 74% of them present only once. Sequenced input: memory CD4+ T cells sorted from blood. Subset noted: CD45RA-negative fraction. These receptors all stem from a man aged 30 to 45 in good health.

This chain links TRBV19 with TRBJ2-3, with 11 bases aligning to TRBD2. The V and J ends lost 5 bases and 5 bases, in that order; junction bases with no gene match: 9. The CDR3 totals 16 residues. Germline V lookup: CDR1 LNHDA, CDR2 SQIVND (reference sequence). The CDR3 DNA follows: TGTGCCAGTAGTCCTCGGGCGACTAGCGGGGAAGATACGCAGTATTTT. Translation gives CASSPRATSGEDTQYF.

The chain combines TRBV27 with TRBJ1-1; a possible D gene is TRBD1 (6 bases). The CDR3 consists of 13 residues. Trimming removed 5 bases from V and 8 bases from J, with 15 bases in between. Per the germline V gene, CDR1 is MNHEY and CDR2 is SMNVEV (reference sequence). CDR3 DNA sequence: TGTGCCAGCAGTCAAAGGGACATGAGCGAAGCTTTCTTT. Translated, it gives CASSQRDMSEAFF.

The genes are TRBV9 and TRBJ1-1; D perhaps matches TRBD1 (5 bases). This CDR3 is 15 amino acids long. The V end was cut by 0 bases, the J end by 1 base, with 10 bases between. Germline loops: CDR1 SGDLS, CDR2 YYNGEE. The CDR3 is CASSVGKGPNTEAFF. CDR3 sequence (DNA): TGTGCCAGCAGCGTAGGGAAGGGACCGAACACTGAAGCTTTCTTT. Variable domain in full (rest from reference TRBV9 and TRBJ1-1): DSGVTQTPKHLITATGQRVTLRCSPRSGDLSVYWYQQSLDQGLQFLIQYYNGEERAKGNILERFSAQQFPDLHSELNLSSLELGDSALYFCASSVGKGPNTEAFFGQGTRLTVV.

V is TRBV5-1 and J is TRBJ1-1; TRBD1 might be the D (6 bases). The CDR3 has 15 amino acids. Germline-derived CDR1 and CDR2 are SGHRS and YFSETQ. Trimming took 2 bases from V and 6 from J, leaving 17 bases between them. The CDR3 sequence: CASSFDPTGHSEAFF. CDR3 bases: TGCGCCAGCAGCTTCGACCCGACGGGACACTCTGAAGCTTTCTTT.

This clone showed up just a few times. CDR3 protein: CASSPVNPEQFF. In DNA, the CDR3 is TGTGCCAGCAGCCCCGTCAACCCGGAGCAGTTCTTC. The chain combines TRBV7-8 with TRBJ2-1; D uncertain. Germline lookup yields CDR1 SGHVS and CDR2 FQNEAQ. The CDR3 runs 12 residues. Trimming took 5 bases from V and 10 from J, leaving 12 bases between them.

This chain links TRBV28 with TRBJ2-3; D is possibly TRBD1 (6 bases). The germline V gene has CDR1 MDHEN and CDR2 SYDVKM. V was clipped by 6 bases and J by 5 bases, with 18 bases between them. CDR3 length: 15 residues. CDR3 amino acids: CASRPTGLGRDTQYF. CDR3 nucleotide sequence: TGTGCCAGCAGGCCTACAGGGTTGGGTAGAGATACGCAGTATTTT.

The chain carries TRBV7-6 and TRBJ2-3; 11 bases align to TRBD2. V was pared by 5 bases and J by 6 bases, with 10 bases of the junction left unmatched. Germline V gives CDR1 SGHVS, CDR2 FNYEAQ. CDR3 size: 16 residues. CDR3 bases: TGTGCCAGCAGCCGTAGCGGGAGGGTTAATGTGGATACGCAGTATTTT. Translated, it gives CASSRSGRVNVDTQYF.

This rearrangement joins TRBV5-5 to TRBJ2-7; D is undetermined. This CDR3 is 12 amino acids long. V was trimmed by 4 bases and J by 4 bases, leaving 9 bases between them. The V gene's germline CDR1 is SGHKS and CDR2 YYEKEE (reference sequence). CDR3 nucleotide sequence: TGTGCCAGCAGCCTGAAGAATTACGAGCAGTACTTC. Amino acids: CASSLKNYEQYF.

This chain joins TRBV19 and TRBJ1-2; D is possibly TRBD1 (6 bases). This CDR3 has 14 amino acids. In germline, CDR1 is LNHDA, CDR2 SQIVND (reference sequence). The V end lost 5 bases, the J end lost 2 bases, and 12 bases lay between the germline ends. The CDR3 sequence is CASSFLQGNYGYTF. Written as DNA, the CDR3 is TGTGCCAGTAGTTTTCTACAGGGAAACTATGGCTACACCTTC.

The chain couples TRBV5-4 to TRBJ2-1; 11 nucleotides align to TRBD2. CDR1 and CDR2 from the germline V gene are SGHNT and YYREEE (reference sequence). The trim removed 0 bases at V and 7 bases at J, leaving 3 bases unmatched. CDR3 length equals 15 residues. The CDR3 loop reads CASSLDVAGGNEQFF. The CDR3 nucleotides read TGTGCCAGCAGCTTGGATGTAGCGGGAGGGAATGAGCAGTTCTTC.

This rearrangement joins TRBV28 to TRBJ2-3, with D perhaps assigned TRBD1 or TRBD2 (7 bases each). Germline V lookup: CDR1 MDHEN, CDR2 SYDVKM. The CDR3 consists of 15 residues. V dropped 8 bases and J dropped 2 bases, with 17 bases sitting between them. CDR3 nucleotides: TGTGCCAGCGAGGGGAGGGACAGCATCACAGATACGCAGTATTTT. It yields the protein CASEGRDSITDTQYF.

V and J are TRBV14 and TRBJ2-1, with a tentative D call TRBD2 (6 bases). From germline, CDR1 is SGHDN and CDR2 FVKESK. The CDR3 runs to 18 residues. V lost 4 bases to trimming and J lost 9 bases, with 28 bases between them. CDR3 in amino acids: CASSPAPFGWDSSGEQFF. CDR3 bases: TGTGCCAGCAGCCCAGCGCCCTTTGGGTGGGACTCCTCGGGTGAGCAGTTCTTC.

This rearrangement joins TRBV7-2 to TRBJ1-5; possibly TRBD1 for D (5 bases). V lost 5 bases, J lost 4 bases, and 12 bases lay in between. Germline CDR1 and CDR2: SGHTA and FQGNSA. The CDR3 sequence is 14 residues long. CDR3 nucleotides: TGTGCCAGCAGCGGGGACGGTGGGAATCAGCCCCAGCATTTT. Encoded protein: CASSGDGGNQPQHF. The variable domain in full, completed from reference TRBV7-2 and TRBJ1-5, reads GAGVSQSPSNKVTEKGKDVELRCDPISGHTALYWYRQSLGQGLEFLIYFQGNSAPDKSGLPSDRFSAERTGGSVSTLTIQRTQQEDSAVYLCASSGDGGNQPQHFGDGTRLSIL.

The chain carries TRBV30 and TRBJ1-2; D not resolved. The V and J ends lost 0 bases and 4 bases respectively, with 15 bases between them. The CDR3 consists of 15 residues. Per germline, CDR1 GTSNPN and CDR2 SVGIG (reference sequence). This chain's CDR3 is CAWSVSGPLTYGYTF. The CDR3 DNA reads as TGTGCCTGGAGTGTAAGCGGCCCCCTCACCTATGGCTACACCTTC.

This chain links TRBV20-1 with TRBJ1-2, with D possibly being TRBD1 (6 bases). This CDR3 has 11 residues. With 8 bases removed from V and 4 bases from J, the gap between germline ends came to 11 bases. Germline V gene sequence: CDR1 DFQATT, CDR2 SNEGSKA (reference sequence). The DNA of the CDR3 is TGCAGTCTAGCAGGGGTCTATGGCTACACCTTC. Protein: CSLAGVYGYTF.